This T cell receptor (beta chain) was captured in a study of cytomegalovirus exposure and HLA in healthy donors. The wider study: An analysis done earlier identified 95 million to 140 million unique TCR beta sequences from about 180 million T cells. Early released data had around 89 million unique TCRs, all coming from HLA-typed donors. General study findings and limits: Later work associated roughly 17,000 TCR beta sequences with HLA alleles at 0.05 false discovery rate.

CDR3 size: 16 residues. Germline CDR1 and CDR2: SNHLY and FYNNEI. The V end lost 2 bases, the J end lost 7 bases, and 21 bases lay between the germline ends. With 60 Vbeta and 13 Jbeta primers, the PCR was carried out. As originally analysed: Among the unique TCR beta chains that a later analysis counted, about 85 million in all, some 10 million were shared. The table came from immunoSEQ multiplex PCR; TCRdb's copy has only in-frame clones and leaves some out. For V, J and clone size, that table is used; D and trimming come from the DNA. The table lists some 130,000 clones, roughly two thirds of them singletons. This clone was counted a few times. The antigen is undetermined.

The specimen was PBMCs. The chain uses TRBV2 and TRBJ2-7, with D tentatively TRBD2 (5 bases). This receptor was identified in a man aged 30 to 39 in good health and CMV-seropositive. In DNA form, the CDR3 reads TGTGCCAGCAGTGAACTACCTATAGCCGTATCGGGGGAGCAGTACTTC. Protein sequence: CASSELPIAVSGEQYF.